The entry below gives a single T cell receptor (beta chain) sequence along with its context. The antigen is undetermined. This sample stems from a study of T-cell reconstitution after alpha-beta-depleted transplantation in children. Findings and limits, study-wide: Newly produced T cells mostly provided counts and TCRbeta diversity after one year, as hyperexpanded clones declined. Several hundred rapidly expanded clones from non-depleted graft cells reportedly supplied alpha-beta T cells about two months post-transplant.

As it was prepared, the TCRbeta library received unique molecular identifiers. TCRdb recomputed calls from the PCR reads with MiXCR, one row per CDR3 protein. In the table there are nearly 350,000 distinct CDR3 sequences, roughly 17% of which are singletons. Trimming removed 6 bases from V and 6 bases from J, with 21 bases in between. Germline CDR1 MDHEN, CDR2 SYDVKM. The CDR3 has 15 residues. This chain links TRBV28 with TRBJ2-7; TRBD1 or TRBD2 may be the D gene (5 bases each). The receptor was isolated from a male patient aged 2 to 10 who had a stem cell transplant for acute lymphoblastic leukemia, so the T cells may come from the graft donor. Sample: PBMCs, mostly from graft donor cells, taken 360 days after TCRalphabeta/CD19-depleted stem cell transplant. This chain's CDR3 is CASSPPGLMGTEQYF. The DNA of the CDR3 is TGTGCCAGCAGCCCCCCCGGACTTATGGGGACCGAGCAGTACTTC.